This T cell receptor beta chain was identified in a study of T cell responses to AZD1222 COVID-19 vaccine. Assay used: immunoSEQ multiplex PCR; TCRdb lists only in-frame clones, some missing. The repertoire holds around 95,000 clones, with around 90% as singletons. About this clone itself: The antigen remains undetermined.

The CDR3 covers 14 residues. With 1 base removed from V and 1 base from J, the gap between germline ends came to 7 bases. Germline CDR1 LGHDT, CDR2 YNNKEL (reference sequence). Study-wide results and limits: Repertoires were obtained solely post-peak T cell response. Seropositive at baseline were only a handful of AZD1222 recipients.

Sequencing was performed on peripheral blood, taken on day 0 of AZD1222 vaccination. The source of this sequence is an adult in good health. The J gene is TRBJ1-1, the V gene TRBV3-1 (or the pseudogene TRBV3-2); D is undetermined. The CDR3 is CASSQAHSNTEAFF. CDR3 DNA sequence: TGTGCCAGCAGCCAAGCACACTCGAACACTGAAGCTTTCTTT.